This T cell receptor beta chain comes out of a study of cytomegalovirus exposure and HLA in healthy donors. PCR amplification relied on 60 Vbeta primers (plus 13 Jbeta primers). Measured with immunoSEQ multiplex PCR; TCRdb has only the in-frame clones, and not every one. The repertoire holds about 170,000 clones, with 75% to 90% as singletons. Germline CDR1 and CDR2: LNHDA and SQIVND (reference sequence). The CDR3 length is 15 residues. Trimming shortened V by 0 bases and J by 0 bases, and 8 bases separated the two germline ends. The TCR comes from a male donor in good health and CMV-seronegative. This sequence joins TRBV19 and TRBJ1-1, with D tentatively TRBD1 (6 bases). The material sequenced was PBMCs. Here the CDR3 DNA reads TGTGCCAGTAGTATAGAGGCAGGGGTGAACACTGAAGCTTTCTTT. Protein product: CASSIEAGVNTEAFF.